The entry below gives a single T cell receptor (beta chain) sequence along with its context. The data stem from a study of T cell changes during pregnancy in multiple sclerosis. Using immunoSEQ multiplex PCR, the repertoire was profiled, and TCRdb retains in-frame clones only, with some absent. This sample has about 93,000 clones, with around 92% found just once. V dropped 0 bases and J dropped 2 bases, with 6 bases sitting between them. The CDR3 runs to 14 residues. Germline CDR1 is SGDLS and CDR2 is YYNGEE. The origin of this receptor is a female donor with multiple sclerosis, enrolled in a pregnancy study. The input for sequencing was peripheral blood, taken after pregnancy. The rearrangement uses TRBV9 and TRBJ1-5; D perhaps matches TRBD1 (5 bases). This CDR3 reads CASSVGRGNQPQHF. CDR3 coding DNA: TGTGCCAGCAGCGTAGGCAGGGGCAATCAGCCCCAGCATTTT.